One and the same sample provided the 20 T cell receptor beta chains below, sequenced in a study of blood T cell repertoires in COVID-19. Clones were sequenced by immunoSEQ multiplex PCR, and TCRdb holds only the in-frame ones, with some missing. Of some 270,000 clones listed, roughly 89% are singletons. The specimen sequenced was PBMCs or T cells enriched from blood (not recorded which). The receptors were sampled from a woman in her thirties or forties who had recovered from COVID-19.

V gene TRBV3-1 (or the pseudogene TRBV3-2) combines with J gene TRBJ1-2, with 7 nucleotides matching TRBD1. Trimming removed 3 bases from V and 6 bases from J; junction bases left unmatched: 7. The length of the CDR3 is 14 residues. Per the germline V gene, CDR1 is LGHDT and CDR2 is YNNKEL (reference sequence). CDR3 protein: CASSHEGTANGYTF. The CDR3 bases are TGTGCCAGCAGCCACGAAGGGACAGCTAATGGCTACACCTTC.

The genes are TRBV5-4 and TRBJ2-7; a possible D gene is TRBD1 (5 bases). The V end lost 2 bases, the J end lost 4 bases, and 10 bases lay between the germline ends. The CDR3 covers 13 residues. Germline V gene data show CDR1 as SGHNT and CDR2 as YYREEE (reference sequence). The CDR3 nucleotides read TGTGCCAGCAGCTTTCAGGGAATGTACGAGCAGTACTTC. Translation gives CASSFQGMYEQYF.

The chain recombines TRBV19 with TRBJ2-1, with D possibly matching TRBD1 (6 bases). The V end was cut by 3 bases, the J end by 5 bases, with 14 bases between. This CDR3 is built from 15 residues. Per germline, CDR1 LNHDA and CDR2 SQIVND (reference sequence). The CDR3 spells CASSISGQSHNEQFF. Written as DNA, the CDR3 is TGTGCCAGTAGTATCTCAGGACAGTCCCACAATGAGCAGTTCTTC.

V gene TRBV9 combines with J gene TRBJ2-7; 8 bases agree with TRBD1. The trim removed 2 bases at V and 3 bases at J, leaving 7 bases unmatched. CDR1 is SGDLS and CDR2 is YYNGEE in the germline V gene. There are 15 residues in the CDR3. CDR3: CASSVRQGQDYEQYF. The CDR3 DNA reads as TGTGCCAGCAGCGTCCGACAGGGGCAAGACTACGAGCAGTACTTC.

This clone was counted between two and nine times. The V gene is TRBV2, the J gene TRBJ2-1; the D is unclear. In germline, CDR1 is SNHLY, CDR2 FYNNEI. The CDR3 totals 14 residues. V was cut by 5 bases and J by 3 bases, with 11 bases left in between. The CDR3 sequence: CASSPRQFYNEQFF. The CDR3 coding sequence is TGTGCCAGCAGTCCGAGGCAGTTCTACAATGAGCAGTTCTTC.

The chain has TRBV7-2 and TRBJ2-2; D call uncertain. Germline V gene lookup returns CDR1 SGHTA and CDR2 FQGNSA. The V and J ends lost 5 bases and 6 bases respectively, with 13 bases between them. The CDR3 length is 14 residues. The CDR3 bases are TGTGCCAGCAGCCCCGAAGCCCACTCCGGGGAGCTGTTTTTT. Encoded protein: CASSPEAHSGELFF.

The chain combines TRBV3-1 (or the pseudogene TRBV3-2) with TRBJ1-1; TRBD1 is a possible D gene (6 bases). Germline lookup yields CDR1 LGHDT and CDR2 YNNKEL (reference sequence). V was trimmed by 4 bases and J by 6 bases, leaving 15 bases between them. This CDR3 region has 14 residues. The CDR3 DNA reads TGTGCCAGCAGCCCAATACTTGGACAGCCTGAAGCTTTCTTT. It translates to CASSPILGQPEAFF.

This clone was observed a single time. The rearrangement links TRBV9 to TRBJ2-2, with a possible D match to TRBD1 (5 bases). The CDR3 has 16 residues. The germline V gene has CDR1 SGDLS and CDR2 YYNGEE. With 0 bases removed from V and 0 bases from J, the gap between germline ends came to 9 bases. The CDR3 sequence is CASSVVPGTNTGELFF. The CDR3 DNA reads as TGTGCCAGCAGCGTAGTTCCAGGGACGAACACCGGGGAGCTGTTTTTT.

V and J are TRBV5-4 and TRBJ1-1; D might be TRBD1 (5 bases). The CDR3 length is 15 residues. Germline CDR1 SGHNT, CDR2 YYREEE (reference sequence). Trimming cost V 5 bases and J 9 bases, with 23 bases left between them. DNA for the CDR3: TGTGCCAGCAGACAGGCGGTCGGTACTCGAGGAAAAGCTTTCTTT. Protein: CASRQAVGTRGKAFF.

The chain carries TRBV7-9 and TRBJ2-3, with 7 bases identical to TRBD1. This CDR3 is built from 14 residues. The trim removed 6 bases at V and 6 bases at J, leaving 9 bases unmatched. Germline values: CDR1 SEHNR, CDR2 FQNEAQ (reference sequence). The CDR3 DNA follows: TGTGCCAGCAGTCCTGACAGGGTCCCTGATACGCAGTATTTT. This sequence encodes CASSPDRVPDTQYF.

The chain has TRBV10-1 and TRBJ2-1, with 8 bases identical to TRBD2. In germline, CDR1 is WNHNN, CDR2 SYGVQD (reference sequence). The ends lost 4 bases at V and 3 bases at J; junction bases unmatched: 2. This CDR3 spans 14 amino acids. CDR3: CASSAGGGYNEQFF. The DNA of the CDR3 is TGCGCCAGCAGTGCGGGGGGGGGCTACAATGAGCAGTTCTTC.

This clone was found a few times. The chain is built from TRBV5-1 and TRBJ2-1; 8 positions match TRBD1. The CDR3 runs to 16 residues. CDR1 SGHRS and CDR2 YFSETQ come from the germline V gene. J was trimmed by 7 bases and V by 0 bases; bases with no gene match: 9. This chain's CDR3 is CASSLGRAGGLNEQFF. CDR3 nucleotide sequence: TGCGCCAGCAGCTTGGGGCGGGCAGGGGGCTTGAATGAGCAGTTCTTC.

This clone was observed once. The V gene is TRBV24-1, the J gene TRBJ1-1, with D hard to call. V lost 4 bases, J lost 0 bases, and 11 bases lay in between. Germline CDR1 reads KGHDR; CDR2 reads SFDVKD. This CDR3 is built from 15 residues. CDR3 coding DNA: TGTGCCACCAGTGACCGGACGGGGATGAACACTGAAGCTTTCTTT. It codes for CATSDRTGMNTEAFF.

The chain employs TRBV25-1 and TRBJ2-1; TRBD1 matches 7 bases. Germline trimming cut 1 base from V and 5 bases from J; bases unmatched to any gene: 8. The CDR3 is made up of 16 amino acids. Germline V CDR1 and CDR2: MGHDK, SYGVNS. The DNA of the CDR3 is TGTGCCAGCAGTGAATTCCGGTCAGGGGGAAACAATGAGCAGTTCTTC. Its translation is CASSEFRSGGNNEQFF.

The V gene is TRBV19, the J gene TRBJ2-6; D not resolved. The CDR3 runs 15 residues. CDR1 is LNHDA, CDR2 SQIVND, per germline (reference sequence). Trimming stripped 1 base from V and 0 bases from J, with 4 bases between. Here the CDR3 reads CASSIVDSGANVLTF. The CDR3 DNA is TGTGCCAGTAGTATAGTAGACTCTGGGGCCAACGTCCTGACTTTC.

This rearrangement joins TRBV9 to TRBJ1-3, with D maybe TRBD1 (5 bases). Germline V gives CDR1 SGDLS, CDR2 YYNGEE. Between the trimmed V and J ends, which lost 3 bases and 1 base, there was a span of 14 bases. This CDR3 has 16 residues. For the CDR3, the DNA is TGTGCCAGCAGCGCCGGGGGGAGCGAGTCTGGAAACACCATATATTTT. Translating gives CASSAGGSESGNTIYF.

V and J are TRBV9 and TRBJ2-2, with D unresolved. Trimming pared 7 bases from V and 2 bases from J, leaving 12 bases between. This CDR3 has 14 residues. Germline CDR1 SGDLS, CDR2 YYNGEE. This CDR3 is CASSGRVNTGELFF. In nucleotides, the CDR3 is TGTGCCAGCTCTGGCCGGGTAAACACCGGGGAGCTGTTTTTT.

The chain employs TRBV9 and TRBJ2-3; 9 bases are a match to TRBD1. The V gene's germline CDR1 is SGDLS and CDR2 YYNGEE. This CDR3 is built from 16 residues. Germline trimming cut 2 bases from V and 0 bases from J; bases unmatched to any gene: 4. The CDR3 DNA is TGTGCCAGCAGCGTCGGACAGGGGACTAGCACAGATACGCAGTATTTT. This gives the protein CASSVGQGTSTDTQYF. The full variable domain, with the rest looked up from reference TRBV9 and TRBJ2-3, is DSGVTQTPKHLITATGQRVTLRCSPRSGDLSVYWYQQSLDQGLQFLIQYYNGEERAKGNILERFSAQQFPDLHSELNLSSLELGDSALYFCASSVGQGTSTDTQYFGPGTRLTVL.

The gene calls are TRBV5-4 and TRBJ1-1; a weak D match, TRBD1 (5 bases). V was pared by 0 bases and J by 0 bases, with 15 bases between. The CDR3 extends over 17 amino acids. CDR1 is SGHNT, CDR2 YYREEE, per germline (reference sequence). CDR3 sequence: CASSLAVGPRLNTEAFF. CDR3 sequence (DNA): TGTGCCAGCAGCTTGGCCGTGGGGCCGAGATTGAACACTGAAGCTTTCTTT.

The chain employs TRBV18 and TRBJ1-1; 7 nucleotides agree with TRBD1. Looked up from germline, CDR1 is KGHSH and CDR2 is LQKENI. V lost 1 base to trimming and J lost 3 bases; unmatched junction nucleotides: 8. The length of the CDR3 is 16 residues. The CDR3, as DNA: TGTGCCAGCTCACCACTCGCGGCAGGGGGAGACACTGAAGCTTTCTTT. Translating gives CASSPLAAGGDTEAFF.